The present T cell receptor beta chain was sequenced within a study of response to subunit inactivated influenza vaccine. Study outcomes and limitations: Authors suggested seasonal influenza vaccinations each recruit few new T cells.

TCRdb fed the RT-PCR reads into MiXCR, producing one record per CDR3 protein. The sample has a few hundred thousand distinct CDR3 sequences; around 13% are singletons. CDR1 and CDR2 (germline): DFQATT, SNEGSKA (reference sequence). V was cut by 6 bases and J by 8 bases, with 10 bases left in between. The length of the CDR3 is 11 residues. Regarding this clonotype: The antigen is unknown.

This sequence originates from a man over 45 who received an inactivated influenza vaccine. The chain has TRBV20-1 and TRBJ1-4; no reliable D call. The sequences come from PBMCs from blood, collected less than 13 days after vaccination. For the CDR3, the DNA is TGCAGTGCCCCGACGAGGGAAAAACTGTTTTTT. Protein product: CSAPTREKLFF.